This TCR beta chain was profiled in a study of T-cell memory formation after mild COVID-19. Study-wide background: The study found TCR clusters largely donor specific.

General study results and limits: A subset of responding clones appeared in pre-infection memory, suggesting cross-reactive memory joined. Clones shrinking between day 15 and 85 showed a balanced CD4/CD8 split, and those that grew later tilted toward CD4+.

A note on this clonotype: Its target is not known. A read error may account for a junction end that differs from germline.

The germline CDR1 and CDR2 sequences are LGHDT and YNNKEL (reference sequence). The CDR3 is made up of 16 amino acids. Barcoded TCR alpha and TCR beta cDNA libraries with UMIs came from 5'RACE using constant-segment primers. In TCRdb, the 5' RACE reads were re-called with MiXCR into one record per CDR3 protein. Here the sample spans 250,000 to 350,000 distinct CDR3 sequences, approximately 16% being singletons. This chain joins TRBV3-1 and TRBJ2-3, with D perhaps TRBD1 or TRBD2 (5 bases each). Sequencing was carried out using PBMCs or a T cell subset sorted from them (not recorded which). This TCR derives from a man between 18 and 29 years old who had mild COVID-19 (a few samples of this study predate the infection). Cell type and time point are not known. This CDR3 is CASSLYRDGITDTQYF. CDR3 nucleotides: TGTGCAAGCAGCCTCTACCGGGACGGAATCACAGATACGCAGTATTTT.